The 20 T cell receptor beta chains reported below all come from one sample, sequenced in a study of cytomegalovirus exposure and HLA in healthy donors. The protocol was immunoSEQ multiplex PCR, while the TCRdb copy is restricted to in-frame clones and leaves out a portion. This sample carries 120,000 to 150,000 clones, roughly four fifths of them seen once, and the ten largest clones take 1.4%. Sequenced sample: PBMCs. These receptor sequences come from a woman aged 25-40 years in good health and CMV-seronegative.

The chain employs TRBV5-4 and TRBJ1-5; 7 positions match TRBD1. This CDR3 has 15 residues. V trimming: 2 bases; J trimming: 2 bases; junction bases outside the gene matches: 4. Germline lookup yields CDR1 SGHNT and CDR2 YYREEE (reference sequence). Written as DNA, the CDR3 is TGTGCCAGCAGCTTCGGGGGACAGCGCAATCAGCCCCAGCATTTT. Translated, it gives CASSFGGQRNQPQHF.

The chain links TRBV30 to TRBJ1-2; D unclear. The CDR3 is made up of 10 amino acids. Per germline, CDR1 GTSNPN and CDR2 SVGIG (reference sequence). The CDR3 sequence is CARGGFGYTF. Here the CDR3 DNA reads TGTGCGCGGGGAGGATTTGGCTACACCTTC.

J is TRBJ2-5 and V is TRBV19, with D unresolved. CDR3 length: 18 amino acids. The V and J ends lost 0 bases and 5 bases respectively, with 22 bases between them. CDR1 is LNHDA, CDR2 SQIVND, per germline (reference sequence). The CDR3 sequence is CASSIDPGPTPPGETQYF. Here the CDR3 DNA reads TGTGCCAGTAGTATAGATCCCGGTCCGACTCCTCCCGGCGAGACCCAGTACTTC.

The V gene is TRBV7-9, the J gene TRBJ1-6, with unresolved D. V was pared by 4 bases and J by 7 bases, with 11 bases between. This CDR3 comprises 14 residues. Looked up from germline, CDR1 is SEHNR and CDR2 is FQNEAQ (reference sequence). CDR3 sequence reads: CASSSTSSNSPLHF. CDR3 DNA sequence: TGTGCCAGCAGCTCAACATCGTCAAATTCACCCCTCCACTTT.

V usage is TRBV11-2 and J usage is TRBJ2-7; 8 nucleotides agree with TRBD2. V shed 5 bases and J 1 base; nucleotides not matched to a gene: 4. This CDR3 comprises 14 residues. The germline gives CDR1 SGHAT, CDR2 FQNNGV. The CDR3 loop is CASSRGGGSYEQYF. The CDR3 bases are TGTGCCAGCAGCCGGGGGGGCGGTTCCTACGAGCAGTACTTC.

The chain couples TRBV30 to TRBJ2-7; 9 bases align to TRBD1. The CDR3 is made up of 14 amino acids. Germline lookup yields CDR1 GTSNPN and CDR2 SVGIG (reference sequence). The V gene end was trimmed by 6 bases and the J gene end by 2 bases; junction bases not matched to a gene: 8. CDR3 bases: TGTGCCTGCTCGAGGACAGGGGCGACCTACGAGCAGTACTTC. This translates into CACSRTGATYEQYF.

The V gene is TRBV27, the J gene TRBJ1-1; 7 bases fit TRBD1. CDR1 is MNHEY, CDR2 SMNVEV, per germline (reference sequence). V lost 3 bases and J lost 4; bases outside the gene matches: 5. CDR3 length equals 14 residues. The CDR3 nucleotides are TGTGCCAGCAGTTTTCTCCAGGGGGGCACTGAAGCTTTCTTT. Its protein is CASSFLQGGTEAFF.

This sequence joins TRBV9 and TRBJ1-2; TRBD1 aligns across 11 bases. The junction had 12 bases not matched to a gene; V was cut back by 3 bases and J by 5 bases. The CDR3 has 17 residues. The germline gives CDR1 SGDLS, CDR2 YYNGEE. The CDR3 DNA reads as TGTGCCAGCAGCGCCGGGACAGGGGGGCAGAGTACATATGGCTACACCTTC. Translating gives CASSAGTGGQSTYGYTF.

This sequence joins TRBV6-1 and TRBJ2-7; tentative D call: TRBD2 (5 bases). V was shortened by 3 bases and J by 1 base, with 16 bases between the two germline ends. This CDR3 is built from 16 residues. CDR1 is MNHNS, CDR2 SASEGT, per germline. DNA for the CDR3: TGTGCCAGCAGTGAGTTGAGAGGGAGAGGATCCTACGAGCAGTACTTC. It translates to CASSELRGRGSYEQYF.

The chain couples TRBV15 to TRBJ2-7, with D maybe TRBD2 (6 bases). The CDR3 covers 14 residues. The germline V gene has CDR1 LNHNV and CDR2 YYDKDF (reference sequence). With 0 bases removed from V and 4 bases from J, the gap between germline ends came to 10 bases. CDR3 sequence: CATSREAGGYEQYF. DNA for the CDR3: TGTGCCACCAGCAGAGAAGCGGGTGGATACGAGCAGTACTTC.

The genes are TRBV7-6 and TRBJ1-2; D might be TRBD1 (5 bases). The CDR3 extends over 16 amino acids. V was trimmed by 1 base and J by 2 bases, leaving 14 bases between them. Per germline, CDR1 SGHVS and CDR2 FNYEAQ. CDR3 sequence reads: CASSLGPRTTNYGYTF. CDR3 DNA: TGTGCCAGCAGCTTAGGCCCGAGGACAACCAACTATGGCTACACCTTC.

V and J are TRBV4-1 and TRBJ1-2; the match to TRBD1 covers 8 bases. Germline V gene data show CDR1 as MGHRA and CDR2 as YSYEKL. V lost 0 bases to trimming and J lost 7 bases; unmatched junction nucleotides: 4. The CDR3 loop spans 14 amino acids. The CDR3 loop reads CASSQEDREVGYTF. In DNA, the CDR3 is TGCGCCAGCAGCCAAGAGGACAGGGAGGTTGGCTACACCTTC.

The DNA of the CDR3 is TGTGCCATCAGTGGGCAACAGGGGAACTATGGCTACACCTTC. It is translated as CAISGQQGNYGYTF. This rearrangement joins TRBV10-3 to TRBJ1-2; 7 nucleotides line up with TRBD1. The CDR3 has 14 residues. V was clipped by 4 bases and J by 2 bases; unmatched bases: 4. Germline CDR1 reads ENHRY; CDR2 reads SYGVKD.

This clone has more than one count but fewer than ten. The chain uses TRBV18 and TRBJ1-4, with 8 bases identical to TRBD1. CDR1 KGHSH and CDR2 LQKENI come from the germline V gene. Germline trimming cut 2 bases from V and 8 bases from J; bases unmatched to any gene: 4. The CDR3 length is 14 residues. CDR3 sequence: CASSPAQGEEKLFF. The CDR3 bases are TGTGCCAGCTCACCAGCACAGGGGGAGGAAAAACTGTTTTTT.

J is TRBJ1-2 and V is TRBV11-2; D perhaps matches TRBD1 (5 bases). Looked up from germline, CDR1 is SGHAT and CDR2 is FQNNGV. The ends were cut back, 7 bases at V and 8 bases at J, with 20 bases in the middle. The CDR3 is 14 residues long. The CDR3 DNA reads as TGTGCCAGCAACACTCGACCCGGGGGGGAGGGCTACACCTTC. This encodes CASNTRPGGEGYTF.

The J gene is TRBJ2-2, the V gene TRBV4-2; D unresolved. The CDR3 has 13 amino acids. CDR1 is LGHNA, CDR2 YNFKEQ, per germline. V was cut by 2 bases and J by 6 bases, with 7 bases left in between. The CDR3 bases are TGTGCCAGCAGCCAACAGTTTTCCGGGGAGCTGTTTTTT. It encodes CASSQQFSGELFF.

The V gene is TRBV7-9, the J gene TRBJ2-7, with no clear D. Looked up from germline, CDR1 is SEHNR and CDR2 is FQNEAQ (reference sequence). Trimming left V 5 bases short and J 3 bases short, with 14 bases between. The CDR3 is made up of 14 amino acids. CDR3 in amino acids: CASSPSVGLYEQYF. The CDR3 DNA follows: TGTGCCAGCAGCCCTAGTGTTGGCCTCTACGAGCAGTACTTC.

The V gene is TRBV7-2, the J gene TRBJ1-2, with 9 bases identical to TRBD1. The trim removed 2 bases at V and 2 bases at J, leaving 9 bases unmatched. This CDR3 has 17 amino acids. Germline lookup yields CDR1 SGHTA and CDR2 FQGNSA. The CDR3 sequence: CASSLSGTGTGNYGYTF. Here the CDR3 DNA reads TGTGCCAGCAGCTTATCCGGTACCGGGACAGGGAACTATGGCTACACCTTC. Filled out from reference TRBV7-2 and TRBJ1-2, the complete variable domain reads GAGVSQSPSNKVTEKGKDVELRCDPISGHTALYWYRQSLGQGLEFLIYFQGNSAPDKSGLPSDRFSAERTGGSVSTLTIQRTQQEDSAVYLCASSLSGTGTGNYGYTFGSGTRLTVV.

The chain has TRBV7-9 and TRBJ2-1, with 10 bases fitting TRBD2. V was pared by 5 bases and J by 3 bases, with 1 base of the junction left unmatched. CDR1 SEHNR and CDR2 FQNEAQ come from the germline V gene (reference sequence). The CDR3 loop spans 14 amino acids. The CDR3 nucleotides read TGTGCCAGCAGCCGGACTAGCGGCTACAATGAGCAGTTCTTC. Protein: CASSRTSGYNEQFF.

The chain recombines TRBV7-8 with TRBJ1-2; possible D gene TRBD1, 6 bases. V lost 5 bases, J lost 2 bases, and 9 bases lay in between. This CDR3 has 13 amino acids. Germline V gives CDR1 SGHVS, CDR2 FQNEAQ. The CDR3, as DNA: TGTGCCAGCAGCCCAGGACAGAACTATGGCTACACCTTC. Translation: CASSPGQNYGYTF.